This T cell receptor (beta chain) was profiled in a study of shared clonotypes between healthy human individuals. Study-level points and caveats: Rarefaction analysis demonstrated incomplete sorted-subset sequencing notwithstanding large depth.

Naive CD8 populations comprised CD45RO-negative cells positively selected for CCR7, excluding terminally differentiated effector memory CD45RA+ cells. Turning to this clone: The antigen is unknown. Additional DNA sequences in this sample encode the identical CDR3.

V shed 3 bases, J shed 2 bases, and the junction held 7 bases outside the gene matches. Germline V gene lookup returns CDR1 PRHDT and CDR2 FYEKMQ (reference sequence). This CDR3 comprises 15 residues. Profiled with immunoSEQ multiplex PCR; TCRdb holds only in-frame clones, not every one. The table includes roughly 2,000,000 clones, about 95% detected once. The sequencing sample was made of naive CD8+ T cells sorted from blood. The gene calls are TRBV13 and TRBJ2-7; 7 nucleotides match TRBD2. This receptor was taken from a man younger than 30 in good health. The CDR3 loop reads CASSFGLADTYEQYF. As DNA, the CDR3 is TGTGCCAGCAGCTTCGGGCTAGCGGATACCTACGAGCAGTACTTC.